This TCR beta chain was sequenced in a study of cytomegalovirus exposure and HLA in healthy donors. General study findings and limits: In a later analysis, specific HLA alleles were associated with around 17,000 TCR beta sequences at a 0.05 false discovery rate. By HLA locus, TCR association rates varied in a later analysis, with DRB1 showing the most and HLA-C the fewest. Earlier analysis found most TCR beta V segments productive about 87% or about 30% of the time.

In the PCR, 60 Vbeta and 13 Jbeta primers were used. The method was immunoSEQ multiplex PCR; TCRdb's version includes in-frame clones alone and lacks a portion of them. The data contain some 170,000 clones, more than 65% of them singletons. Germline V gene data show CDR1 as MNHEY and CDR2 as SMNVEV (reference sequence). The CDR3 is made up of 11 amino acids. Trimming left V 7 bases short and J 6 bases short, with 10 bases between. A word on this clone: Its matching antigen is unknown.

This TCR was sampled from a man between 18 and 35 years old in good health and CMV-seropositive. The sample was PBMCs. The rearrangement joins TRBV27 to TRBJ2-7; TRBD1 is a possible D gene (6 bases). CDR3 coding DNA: TGTGCCAGCACCAGGGGCCGCGAGCAGTACTTC. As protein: CASTRGREQYF.